This TCR beta chain was found in a study of OX40 agonist ivuxolimab in advanced cancers. V dropped 1 base and J dropped 3 bases, with 6 bases sitting between them. This CDR3 comprises 13 residues. Germline loops: CDR1 SEHNR, CDR2 FQNEAQ (reference sequence). This clone was observed once. Data came from immunoSEQ multiplex PCR; TCRdb stores just in-frame clones and leaves some out. Of tens of thousands of clones in the sample, 80% to 90% were seen once. The sample here was CD4+ or CD8+ T cells sorted from blood, taken in a trial of the OX40 agonist ivuxolimab. This clonotype was sampled from an adult with an advanced solid tumor such as melanoma, head and neck, liver or kidney cancer. J is TRBJ1-1 and V is TRBV7-9, with no clear D. In nucleotides, the CDR3 is TGTGCCAGCAGCTTAGGGGAGCACACTGAAGCTTTCTTT. Its translation: CASSLGEHTEAFF.